The rows below give T cell receptor beta chains drawn from one sample of a study of blood T cell repertoires in COVID-19. Profiling relied on immunoSEQ multiplex PCR, and the TCRdb table lists in-frame clones only, not all of them. The sample includes approximately 240,000 clones, more than 70% of them seen just once. Sequencing was performed on peripheral blood. These receptor sequences come from a woman in her 40s who had recovered from COVID-19. Both conserved end residues are part of each CDR3. A D gene is named only where the DNA matches it firmly. Part of the rows lack a size; the others show once, few, many or a class for expanded clones.

size	J	V	D	DNA	CDR3
.	TRBJ1-2	TRBV6-5	TRBD1	TGTGCCAGCAGTAAAATAACAGGGGAGCCCTATGGCTACACCTTC	CASSKITGEPYGYTF
.	TRBJ1-2	TRBV4-1	TRBD1	TGCGCCAGCAGCCAAGGGGACAGGATCAACTATGGCTACACCTTC	CASSQGDRINYGYTF
.	TRBJ1-2	TRBV4-1	.	TGCGCCAGCAGCCAAGATGAGGCAGTTAACTATGGCTACACCTTC	CASSQDEAVNYGYTF
.	TRBJ2-1	TRBV9	TRBD2	TGTGCCAGCAGCGTAGGGGTAGCGGGAGGCCAGAATGAGCAGTTCTTC	CASSVGVAGGQNEQFF
.	TRBJ2-5	TRBV27	.	TGTGCCAGCATGCAATCGGGGTACCAAGAGACCCAGTACTTC	CASMQSGYQETQYF
.	TRBJ2-1	TRBV5-6	.	TGTGCCAGCAGCTTGGTTCGGGAGCAGTTCTTC	CASSLVREQFF
.	TRBJ2-1	TRBV10-3	TRBD2	TGTGCCATCAGTGGGGGTGTAGCGGGAGGGTCCTACAATGAGCAGTTCTTC	CAISGGVAGGSYNEQFF
.	TRBJ2-5	TRBV7-3	TRBD2	TGTGCCAGCAGCTTAACGCCCAGCGGGAGATTACAAGAGACCCAGTACTTC	CASSLTPSGRLQETQYF
.	TRBJ1-1	TRBV11-1	TRBD1	TGTGCCAGCAGCTTAGGTGGCAGGGGGCGAAGTGAAGCTTTCTTT	CASSLGGRGRSEAFF
.	TRBJ1-4	TRBV28	.	TGTGCCAGCAGCTTACTAGAGGCGGGACTGTTTTTT	CASSLLEAGLFF
.	TRBJ1-2	TRBV18	TRBD1	TGTGCCAGCTCACTACCGGGACAGGGCGGGTATGGCTACACCTTC	CASSLPGQGGYGYTF
.	TRBJ2-1	TRBV18	TRBD1	TGTGCCAGCTCACAACTATACCGGGACAGGGGAAGCGGAGGCTCCTACAATGAGCAGTTCTTC	CASSQLYRDRGSGGSYNEQFF
.	TRBJ1-4	TRBV30	TRBD1	TGTGCCTGGAGTGCCGCGGACAGGCAGTCTGAAAAACTGTTTTTT	CAWSAADRQSEKLFF
.	TRBJ2-3	TRBV6-2/TRBV6-3	.	TGTGCCAGCAGCCGAGACACAGATACGCAGTATTTT	CASSRDTDTQYF
.	TRBJ2-7	TRBV27	TRBD1	TGTGCCAGTGGGACAGGGGCGACCTACGAGCAGTACTTC	CASGTGATYEQYF
.	TRBJ1-2	TRBV19	.	TGTGCCAGTAGTATCCTCCCAGCTAACTATGGCTACACCTTC	CASSILPANYGYTF
.	TRBJ2-7	TRBV18	.	TGTGCCAGCTCACCAGGGGCAGGCTCCTACGAGCAGTACTTC	CASSPGAGSYEQYF
.	TRBJ2-7	TRBV3-1/TRBV3-2	.	TGTGCCAGCAGTAACAGGCTAAGGAGCTCCTACGAGCAGTACTTC	CASSNRLRSSYEQYF
.	TRBJ2-7	TRBV7-9	TRBD1	TGTGCCAGCAGCCCGAGGACAGGGTCGGAGCAGTACTTC	CASSPRTGSEQYF
.	TRBJ2-4	TRBV2	.	TGTGCCATGTCCTGGGGGGGGCAAGCCAAAAACATTCAGTACTTC	CAMSWGGQAKNIQYF
.	TRBJ2-3	TRBV6-5	.	TGTGCCAGCAGTTACTCGATCGGCGGGAGCACAGATACGCAGTATTTT	CASSYSIGGSTDTQYF
.	TRBJ1-2	TRBV6-1	TRBD1	TGTGCCAGCAGTGAAGGGACAGGGGGCTTCTATGGCTACACCTTC	CASSEGTGGFYGYTF
.	TRBJ1-2	TRBV27	.	TGTGCCAGCAGACAGGGTAGCTATGGCTACACCTTC	CASRQGSYGYTF
.	TRBJ2-5	TRBV18	.	TGTGCCAGCTCACCAGACGCGGGAAATCAAGAGACCCAGTACTTC	CASSPDAGNQETQYF
once	TRBJ1-4	TRBV4-3	.	TGCGCCAGCAGCCAAGGGTCAGGTCGGACTAATGAAAAACTGTTTTTT	CASSQGSGRTNEKLFF
.	TRBJ2-7	TRBV7-2	TRBD2	TGTGCCAGCAGCTTCGGGACTAGCGGCCTCTACGAGCAGTACTTC	CASSFGTSGLYEQYF
.	TRBJ2-7	TRBV28	.	TGTGCCAGCAGTATACCGGGATACGAGCAGTACTTC	CASSIPGYEQYF
.	TRBJ2-5	TRBV28	TRBD1	TGTGCCAGCAGTGAAAGGACAGGGCAAGAGACCCAGTACTTC	CASSERTGQETQYF
once	TRBJ2-1	TRBV5-1	TRBD2	TGCGCCAGCAGCTTTCCCGGACTAGCGGGTACTAATGAGCAGTTCTTC	CASSFPGLAGTNEQFF
.	TRBJ1-6	TRBV12-3/TRBV12-4	TRBD1	TGTGCCAGCAGTTTAAGGGGGCCACCCCTCCACTTT	CASSLRGPPLHF
.	TRBJ2-2	TRBV9	.	TGTGCCAGCGGTCCGGGGTGGAACACCGGGGAGCTGTTTTTT	CASGPGWNTGELFF
.	TRBJ2-3	TRBV19	.	TGTGCCAGTAGTGATCGACAGACTCTAAGCACAGATACGCAGTATTTT	CASSDRQTLSTDTQYF
.	TRBJ2-5	TRBV27	.	TGTGCCAGCAGTTTATCTGCGGGTTTAGAGACCCAGTACTTC	CASSLSAGLETQYF
.	TRBJ2-7	TRBV11-2	.	TGTGCCAGCAGCCCGACGACAGTCTCCTACGAGCAGTACTTC	CASSPTTVSYEQYF
.	TRBJ1-4	TRBV5-8	.	TGTGCCAGCAGCCTAGGTACCGCTTCAACTAATGAAAAACTGTTTTTT	CASSLGTASTNEKLFF
.	TRBJ2-7	TRBV18	TRBD2	TGTGCCAGCTCGCCCATGGGACTAGCGGGGGAGCAGTACTTC	CASSPMGLAGEQYF
.	TRBJ1-2	TRBV7-2	TRBD1	TGTGCCAGCAGCTGGGGGACAGGGGGACGAGGCTACACCTTC	CASSWGTGGRGYTF
.	TRBJ1-3	TRBV30	.	TGTGCCTGGAGTAGGGTTCCCGACAGCTCTTCTGGAAACACCATATATTTT	CAWSRVPDSSSGNTIYF
.	TRBJ1-1	TRBV2	TRBD1	TGTGCCAGCAGACAACAGGGGGCGATGGTCACTGAAGCTTTCTTT	CASRQQGAMVTEAFF
.	TRBJ2-1	TRBV4-3	TRBD2	TGCGCCAGCAGCCCGAGTGGTACTAGCGGGATCTACAATGAGCAGTTCTTC	CASSPSGTSGIYNEQFF
.	TRBJ1-6	TRBV6-5	TRBD1	TGTGCCAGCAGTTACTCGATAATGGACAGGCGTTCACCCCTCCACTTT	CASSYSIMDRRSPLHF
.	TRBJ2-1	TRBV27	.	TGTGCCAGCAGTCCGAGATATCGCCATGAGCAGTTCTTC	CASSPRYRHEQFF
.	TRBJ1-5	TRBV2	.	TGTGCCAGCAGTGAATTTGCGTCCAAGGGGGATCAGCCCCAGCATTTT	CASSEFASKGDQPQHF
.	TRBJ2-5	TRBV19	.	TGTGCCAGTAGCTTAAGGGGAGGGGGGGAGACCCAGTACTTC	CASSLRGGGETQYF
.	TRBJ2-4	TRBV30	TRBD1	TGTGCCTGGAGTGTATTCCAAATAACGGGACAGGGCAACATTCAGTACTTC	CAWSVFQITGQGNIQYF
.	TRBJ2-7	TRBV18	.	TGTGCCAGCTCATCCTCCGTGGGAGGAGTCTCCTACGAGCAGTACTTC	CASSSSVGGVSYEQYF
.	TRBJ2-7	TRBV19	TRBD1	TGTGCCAGTAGTATCGCCGGGACAGGGGGCATCCCCTACGAGCAGTACTTC	CASSIAGTGGIPYEQYF
.	TRBJ1-6	TRBV7-2	.	TGTGCCAGCAGCTCCCAGGGGAGAAATTCACCCCTCCACTTT	CASSSQGRNSPLHF
.	TRBJ2-7	TRBV18	TRBD1	TGTGCCAGCTCATCTCTTCCGACAGGGAAACAGGGCGAGCAGTACTTC	CASSSLPTGKQGEQYF
.	TRBJ2-3	TRBV4-3	.	TGCGCCAGCAGCCATCGCCCAGGGGCAGATACGCAGTATTTT	CASSHRPGADTQYF
few	TRBJ2-6	TRBV7-9	.	TGTGCCAGCAGCCTCGTGAGCTCTGGGGCCAACGTCCTGACTTTC	CASSLVSSGANVLTF
.	TRBJ2-7	TRBV28	.	TGTGCCAGCAGTTCAAGTGCGACCTACGAGCAGTACTTC	CASSSSATYEQYF
.	TRBJ2-7	TRBV28	TRBD1	TGTGCCAGCAGTTTAGGGGACAGGGCACCCAGGGGCGAGCAGTACTTC	CASSLGDRAPRGEQYF
.	TRBJ2-1	TRBV6-5	TRBD1	TGTGCCAGCAGGGACTCAGGGGGCAATGAGCAGTTCTTC	CASRDSGGNEQFF
.	TRBJ2-7	TRBV6-6	TRBD1	TGTGCCAGCAGGACACAGGGGGCTACCTACGAGCAGTACTTC	CASRTQGATYEQYF
.	TRBJ1-3	TRBV15	.	TGTGCCACCAGCTCTTTCCTTTCCGGGGGAAACACCATATATTTT	CATSSFLSGGNTIYF